A single sample is the source of the 32 T cell receptor beta chains below, sequenced in a study of T-cell memory formation after mild COVID-19. TCRdb reprocessed the 5' RACE reads via MiXCR and lists one record per CDR3 protein. The sample carries 410,000 or so distinct CDR3 sequences, 20% to 30% recorded once. Source material: PBMCs or a T cell subset sorted from them (not recorded which). Every receptor here comes from an adult woman who had mild COVID-19 (a few samples of this study predate the infection). Cell type and time point are not known.

V is TRBV4-1 and J is TRBJ2-2; weak D call: TRBD1 (5 bases). The CDR3 spans 15 residues. Trimming stripped 0 bases from V and 7 bases from J, with 12 bases between. Germline CDR1 is MGHRA and CDR2 is YSYEKL. CDR3 bases: TGCGCCAGCAGCCAAGAACCAGGGCACGGCGGGGAGCTGTTTTTT. This codes for CASSQEPGHGGELFF.

In its sample, this clonotype was seen a few times. The chain is built from TRBV30 and TRBJ2-7; 7 bases match TRBD1. CDR3 size: 14 residues. J was trimmed by 0 bases and V by 4 bases; bases with no gene match: 6. Germline CDR1 and CDR2: GTSNPN and SVGIG (reference sequence). CDR3 bases: TGTGCCTGGAAAATCTGGGACAGCTCCTACGAGCAGTACTTC. It is translated as CAWKIWDSSYEQYF.

The J gene is TRBJ2-3, the V gene TRBV4-2; 10 bases line up with TRBD2. V shed 1 base and J 0 bases; nucleotides not matched to a gene: 4. Germline CDR1 reads LGHNA; CDR2 reads YNFKEQ. There are 17 residues in the CDR3. The CDR3 here is CASSQVTSGSSTDTQYF. The CDR3 nucleotides read TGTGCCAGCAGCCAAGTGACTAGCGGGTCGAGCACAGATACGCAGTATTTT.

V is TRBV4-1 and J is TRBJ2-1; 12 bases fit TRBD2. Trimming removed 1 base from V and 7 bases from J; junction bases left unmatched: 8. The CDR3 runs to 17 residues. Looked up from germline, CDR1 is MGHRA and CDR2 is YSYEKL. The CDR3 region has the DNA TGCGCCAGCAGCCAAGTTGTGTCTAGCGGGGGGGTAAATGAGCAGTTCTTC. Protein sequence: CASSQVVSSGGVNEQFF.

The genes are TRBV18 and TRBJ2-3; possibly TRBD2 for D (5 bases). CDR3 length: 13 residues. Germline V gene data show CDR1 as KGHSH and CDR2 as LQKENI. V lost 5 bases to trimming and J lost 1 base, with 7 bases between them. This CDR3 is CASSEGGTDTQYF. The CDR3 DNA sequence: TGTGCCAGCTCAGAGGGTGGCACAGATACGCAGTATTTT.

This clonotype was counted at least ten times. The chain combines TRBV15 with TRBJ2-7; the D gene is possibly TRBD1 (6 bases). CDR1 and CDR2 from the germline V gene are LNHNV and YYDKDF (reference sequence). With 2 bases removed from V and 3 bases from J, the gap between germline ends came to 14 bases. The CDR3 extends over 15 amino acids. CDR3 DNA sequence: TGTGCCACCAGCAGATATACAGGGAAAGGCTACGAGCAGTACTTC. It specifies CATSRYTGKGYEQYF. The full variable domain, its missing parts supplied by reference TRBV15 and TRBJ2-7, is DAMVIQNPRYQVTQFGKPVTLSCSQTLNHNVMYWYQQKSSQAPKLLFHYYDKDFNNEADTPDNFQSRRPNTSFCFLDIRSPGLGDTAMYLCATSRYTGKGYEQYFGPGTRLTVT.

This clonotype showed up just a few times. J is TRBJ1-6 and V is TRBV7-9; D perhaps matches TRBD1 (5 bases). V was trimmed by 5 bases and J by 7 bases, leaving 12 bases between them. CDR1 and CDR2 from the germline V gene are SEHNR and FQNEAQ (reference sequence). The CDR3 covers 14 residues. CDR3 in amino acids: CASSQDTNNSPLHF. The CDR3 bases are TGTGCCAGCAGCCAGGACACAAACAATTCACCCCTCCACTTT.

This clonotype was observed at least ten times. The rearrangement links TRBV6-5 to TRBJ1-2; perhaps TRBD1 as D (5 bases). Germline V lookup: CDR1 MNHEY, CDR2 SVGAGI. The CDR3 runs to 12 residues. V was trimmed by 3 bases and J by 8 bases, leaving 10 bases between them. The CDR3 nucleotides read TGTGCCAGCAGTTATCCGGGGCAGGGCTACACCTTC. Its protein product is CASSYPGQGYTF.

This clonotype was observed a single time. V gene TRBV10-1 combines with J gene TRBJ2-7; maybe TRBD2 (5 bases). Germline V lookup: CDR1 WNHNN, CDR2 SYGVQD (reference sequence). Trimming removed 7 bases from V and 1 base from J, with 14 bases in between. This CDR3 contains 14 residues. The CDR3 is CASTEVRRSYEQYF. CDR3 in DNA: TGCGCCAGCACAGAGGTACGGAGGTCCTACGAGCAGTACTTC.

This sequence joins TRBV6-2 or TRBV6-3 and TRBJ1-1, with TRBD1 as a possible D gene (5 bases). The CDR3 loop spans 12 amino acids. Germline lookup yields CDR1 MNHEY and CDR2 SVGEGT. V shed 8 bases and J shed 4 bases, with 11 bases lying between them. The DNA of the CDR3 is TGTGCCAGCGGAGACAGTCGCACTGAAGCTTTCTTT. Encoded protein: CASGDSRTEAFF.

This clonotype was found a few times. The chain combines TRBV7-2 with TRBJ2-1, with 10 bases matching TRBD2. Germline V gene sequence: CDR1 SGHTA, CDR2 FQGNSA. V lost 5 bases, J lost 8 bases, and 6 bases stayed unmatched. The CDR3 totals 14 residues. The CDR3 reads CASSSSGGADEQFF. CDR3 nucleotide sequence: TGTGCCAGCAGCAGCAGCGGGGGGGCCGATGAGCAGTTCTTC.

This clonotype appeared many times. The V gene is TRBV12-3 or TRBV12-4, the J gene TRBJ2-1; 11 bases align to TRBD2. V dropped 2 bases and J dropped 12; count of bases not matched to a gene: 3. The CDR3 contains 13 residues. The DNA of the CDR3 is TGTGCCAGCAGTTTACTGCTAGCGGGGGGGCAGTTCTTC. Its translation: CASSLLLAGGQFF.

This clonotype was counted at least ten times. The chain carries TRBV5-1 and TRBJ2-5; unclear D gene. Germline V gene lookup returns CDR1 SGHRS and CDR2 YFSETQ. The CDR3 extends over 14 amino acids. V gave up 0 bases and J gave up 2 bases, with 8 bases separating them. CDR3 in amino acids: CASSLATPQETQYF. CDR3 coding DNA: TGCGCCAGCAGCTTGGCTACTCCTCAAGAGACCCAGTACTTC.

This clonotype was counted between two and nine times. V is TRBV6-5 and J is TRBJ1-4; unclear D gene. The CDR3 contains 17 residues. The germline CDR1 and CDR2 sequences are MNHEY and SVGAGI. V was clipped by 0 bases and J by 1 base, with 12 bases between them. The CDR3 here is CASSYSVTRETNEKLFF. As DNA, the CDR3 is TGTGCCAGCAGTTACTCGGTAACGAGGGAAACTAATGAAAAACTGTTTTTT.

This clonotype was detected only a few times. The V gene is TRBV7-9, the J gene TRBJ2-2, with TRBD2 as a possible D gene (6 bases). Germline CDR1 reads SEHNR; CDR2 reads FQNEAQ (reference sequence). V lost 2 bases and J lost 8, with 15 bases in between. This CDR3 is built from 15 residues. CDR3 coding DNA: TGTGCCAGCAGCTTATGGAGGGAGATACTGGGGGAGCTGTTTTTT. The encoded protein is CASSLWREILGELFF.

This clonotype turned up a few times. V and J are TRBV18 and TRBJ2-1; D gene ambiguous. Germline V gene sequence: CDR1 KGHSH, CDR2 LQKENI. This CDR3 is built from 11 residues. The germline V and J ends were trimmed by 8 bases and 7 bases, with 9 bases remaining between them. The chain's CDR3 is CASTKGNEQFF. CDR3 in DNA: TGTGCCAGCACAAAGGGTAATGAGCAGTTCTTC.

The genes are TRBV7-3 and TRBJ2-3; D might be TRBD1 (5 bases). The CDR3 runs 13 residues. CDR1 is SGHTA, CDR2 FQGTGA, per germline. The V gene lost 8 bases and the J gene lost 2 bases, with 11 bases spanning the gap. The CDR3 sequence: CASGAADTDTQYF. CDR3 coding DNA: TGTGCCAGCGGGGCGGCGGACACAGATACGCAGTATTTT.

V is TRBV7-2 and J is TRBJ2-3; 13 bases match TRBD2. The CDR3 runs to 17 residues. After removal of 5 bases from V and 4 bases from J, the junction contained 9 bases not matched to a gene. CDR1 is SGHTA, CDR2 FQGNSA, per germline. DNA of the CDR3: TGTGCCAGCAGCCTAGGACTAGCGGGAGTTTCGGCAGATACGCAGTATTTT. Its protein is CASSLGLAGVSADTQYF.

The chain combines TRBV5-1 with TRBJ1-1, with D perhaps TRBD1 (5 bases). V was cut by 4 bases and J by 4 bases, with 20 bases left in between. The germline V gene encodes CDR1 SGHRS and CDR2 YFSETQ. The CDR3 length is 16 residues. CDR3 loop: CASSDGRVGEATEAFF. The CDR3 DNA follows: TGCGCCAGCAGCGACGGCAGGGTCGGGGAAGCCACTGAAGCTTTCTTT.

V and J are TRBV29-1 and TRBJ2-1; 8 bases are a match to TRBD1. Germline CDR1 SQVTM, CDR2 ANQGSEA. The CDR3 length is 18 residues. V trimming: 7 bases; J trimming: 2 bases; junction bases outside the gene matches: 19. The CDR3 spells CSASAGTGPHLTYNEQFF. CDR3 nucleotides: TGCAGCGCCTCTGCCGGGACAGGCCCCCATCTGACCTACAATGAGCAGTTCTTC.

This clonotype came up many times. This chain's CDR3 is CASSAPTGDSYEQYF. CDR3 DNA: TGTGCCAGCAGTGCCCCGACAGGGGACTCCTACGAGCAGTACTTC. The rearrangement uses TRBV6-6 and TRBJ2-7, with 8 bases lining up with TRBD1. The junction had 6 bases not matched to a gene; V was cut back by 5 bases and J by 0 bases. CDR1 MNHNY and CDR2 SVGAGI come from the germline V gene (reference sequence). The CDR3 totals 15 residues.

This clonotype was counted only a few times. This chain connects TRBV7-8 to TRBJ2-2, with D perhaps matching TRBD1 (6 bases). With 6 bases removed from V and 4 bases from J, the gap between germline ends came to 15 bases. Germline values: CDR1 SGHVS, CDR2 FQNEAQ. This CDR3 region has 15 residues. The CDR3 loop is CASRKQGQTTGELFF. CDR3 in DNA: TGTGCCAGCAGGAAACAGGGCCAAACCACCGGGGAGCTGTTTTTT. Together with reference TRBV7-8 and TRBJ2-2, the CDR3 gives the full variable domain: GAGVSQSPRYKVAKRGQDVALRCDPISGHVSLFWYQQALGQGPEFLTYFQNEAQLDKSGLPSDRFFAERPEGSVSTLKIQRTQQEDSAVYLCASRKQGQTTGELFFGEGSRLTVL.

The sample holds a few counts of this clonotype. Here the CDR3 DNA reads TGCAGTGCTAGAGCCATGACAGGGAGCACTGAAGCTTTCTTT. Protein sequence: CSARAMTGSTEAFF. The chain joins TRBV20-1 to TRBJ1-1; 7 bases are a match to TRBD1. Germline trimming cut 1 base from V and 4 bases from J; bases unmatched to any gene: 6. There are 14 residues in the CDR3. In germline, CDR1 is DFQATT, CDR2 SNEGSKA (reference sequence).

This chain links TRBV6-1 with TRBJ2-7; 9 positions match TRBD2. The CDR3 is 16 amino acids. Germline V lookup: CDR1 MNHNS, CDR2 SASEGT. V dropped 0 bases and J dropped 5; count of bases not matched to a gene: 8. CDR3 sequence reads: CASSEALSGSFHEQYF. DNA of the CDR3: TGTGCCAGCAGTGAAGCCCTTAGCGGGAGTTTCCACGAGCAGTACTTC.

V is TRBV7-3 and J is TRBJ2-2; TRBD2 agrees at 9 bases. Germline V gene lookup returns CDR1 SGHTA and CDR2 FQGTGA. V lost 2 bases to trimming and J lost 6 bases; unmatched junction nucleotides: 4. This CDR3 has 15 residues. The CDR3 nucleotides are TGTGCCAGCAGCTTACGTAGCGGGGGATCCGGGGAGCTGTTTTTT. Residues: CASSLRSGGSGELFF.

A few counts support this clonotype. J is TRBJ2-7 and V is TRBV6-1; D is uncertain. Trimming took off 7 bases at V and 1 base at J, with 8 bases between the two ends. The CDR3 runs to 12 residues. CDR1 is MNHNS and CDR2 is SASEGT in the germline V gene. In DNA form, the CDR3 reads TGTGCCAGCACCCCCTCGTCCTACGAGCAGTACTTC. Translation: CASTPSSYEQYF.

This clonotype appeared a few times. This chain connects TRBV7-9 to TRBJ2-3, with a possible D match to TRBD2 (6 bases). Trimming removed 0 bases from V and 9 bases from J, with 13 bases in between. This CDR3 region has 14 residues. Germline V gene data show CDR1 as SEHNR and CDR2 as FQNEAQ (reference sequence). CDR3 sequence (DNA): TGTGCCAGCAGCTTAGCGATCGGGACTGGGACGCAGTATTTT. Its translation is CASSLAIGTGTQYF.

This chain uses TRBV6-5 with TRBJ2-6; possible D gene TRBD1, 8 bases. The CDR3 loop spans 16 amino acids. V lost 7 bases to trimming and J lost 0 bases, with 13 bases between them. The germline gives CDR1 MNHEY, CDR2 SVGAGI. CDR3 nucleotides: TGTGCCAGCAAACACAGGGGGGGCTCTGGGGCCAACGTCCTGACTTTC. This sequence encodes CASKHRGGSGANVLTF.

This clonotype was found a few times. This chain connects TRBV5-5 to TRBJ2-3, with D unresolved. Trimming pared 4 bases from V and 3 bases from J, leaving 12 bases between. Germline CDR1 is SGHKS and CDR2 is YYEKEE (reference sequence). This CDR3 contains 14 residues. The CDR3 here is CASSKASGTDTQYF. The CDR3 coding sequence is TGTGCCAGCAGCAAAGCCTCCGGGACAGATACGCAGTATTTT.

The chain combines TRBV6-5 with TRBJ2-1; 7 nucleotides match TRBD2. This CDR3 region has 19 residues. The trim removed 2 bases at V and 8 bases at J, leaving 21 bases unmatched. Germline V CDR1 and CDR2: MNHEY, SVGAGI. CDR3 sequence reads: CASSYQFLQGWGTSDEQFF. As DNA, the CDR3 is TGTGCCAGCAGTTACCAATTTCTGCAGGGATGGGGCACTAGCGATGAGCAGTTCTTC.

This clonotype was counted only a few times. The chain has TRBV12-3 or TRBV12-4 and TRBJ1-2; D is unresolved. This CDR3 comprises 12 residues. V lost 3 bases to trimming and J lost 6 bases, with 8 bases between them. CDR3 sequence: CASSFGTNGYTF. The CDR3 DNA reads TGTGCCAGCAGTTTCGGAACAAATGGCTACACCTTC.

This clonotype was counted a few times. The gene calls are TRBV5-1 and TRBJ2-7; 8 bases match TRBD2. The CDR3 totals 16 residues. The V segment lost 2 bases and the J segment 1 base; nucleotides outside the gene matches: 8. Germline-derived CDR1 and CDR2 are SGHRS and YFSETQ. CDR3 loop: CASSLGLAEYSYEQYF. In nucleotides, the CDR3 is TGCGCCAGCAGCTTAGGACTAGCAGAATATTCCTACGAGCAGTACTTC.